A few counts support the clone carrying this T cell receptor beta chain. The target antigen is unknown. One entry per CDR3 protein, called by TCRdb with MiXCR from the 5' RACE reads. This table holds 300,000 to 400,000 distinct CDR3 sequences, roughly 15% found once. This sample is drawn from a study of T-cell memory formation after mild COVID-19. The wider study: The TCR clusters were mostly specific to one donor. Study-wide findings and caveats: Shrinking CD4+ clones resided mostly in CM and EM, and CD8+ ones in EMRA. Whether second-wave clones peaking at day 37 were SARS-CoV-2 specific went unconfirmed.

This CDR3 spans 14 amino acids. Germline V gene data show CDR1 as SGHDT and CDR2 as YYEEEE. Deletions cut 0 bases from V and 0 bases from J, with 5 bases between. Sequencing was done on a sample of PBMCs or a T cell subset sorted from them (not recorded which). This sequence originates from a man aged 18 to 29 who had mild COVID-19 (a few samples of this study predate the infection). Cell type and time point are not known. The chain joins TRBV5-6 to TRBJ2-3; D is undetermined. This CDR3 reads CASSLAKSTDTQYF. The CDR3 bases are TGTGCCAGCAGCTTGGCGAAGAGCACAGATACGCAGTATTTT.